Included here is one T cell receptor beta chain sequence, with context. The clone's antigen remains unknown. Base qualities are not provided; no much larger clone lies one nucleotide away. The sample originates from a study of OX40 agonist ivuxolimab in advanced cancers. Turning to the overall study: Ivuxolimab was an agonistic, fully human IgG2 monoclonal antibody directed against OX40 (CD134), a costimulatory receptor. Intravenous ivuxolimab was administered to patients every 2 weeks at six dose levels: 0.01, 0.1, 0.3, 1.5, 3 and 10 mg/kg. Among the roughly 50 dose-escalation patients, around 20 had hepatocellular carcinoma, about 15 melanoma, 9 renal cell carcinoma and 9 head and neck cancer. A male proportion of around 81% and a mean age of around 60 years, ranging from roughly 20 to 80, were recorded for the dose-escalation cohort. Prior anti-PD-1, anti-PD-L1 or anti-CTLA-4 therapy was permitted, and 40% of dose-escalation patients had received checkpoint inhibitors. Partial responses occurred in three dose-escalation patients, of whom one had hepatocellular carcinoma and two had cutaneous melanoma. Peripheral TCRbeta sequencing aimed to test whether ivuxolimab altered TCR sequence diversity and caused clonal T-cell expansion. The paper covers the monotherapy dose-escalation part of the phase I ivuxolimab trial, which included N ≈ 57 patients.

Study-wide conclusions, independent of this receptor: On average, CD8+ T cells showed more expanded clones than CD4+ T cells after ivuxolimab. At doses of 0.1 to 3.0 mg/kg, clonal expansion of both CD4+ and CD8+ T cells in blood was seen between baseline and week 6. The antigen specificity of the clonally expanded peripheral T cells was not determined. In the 0.1-3.0 mg/kg groups, partial responders were among the patients with the lowest normalized peripheral clonal expansion, particularly in CD8+ T cells. Low levels of normalized T-cell clonal expansion were also seen in some patients who did not respond.

To sequence the TCRbeta CDR3 region, genomic DNA was isolated from the sorted cells. TCRbeta CDR3 regions were sequenced using the immunoSEQ Assay. TCRdb took this table from immuneACCESS and kept in-frame rearrangements with V and J called. Such tables lack part of the clones; where checked against another copy, unresolved V genes explain under half of the gap, and the rest is unexplained. The sample table lists roughly 46,000 clones, just over 85% of them with a count of one. The ten largest clones capture 45% to 70% of the sample. A distance of 8 bases separates the germline ends of V and J, which lose 0 bases and 3 bases respectively. Reading the germline V gene gives CDR1 SGHRS and CDR2 YFSETQ. The CDR3 runs 14 amino acids, cysteine and phenylalanine included. Kept here is only the CDR3 DNA, which spans 42 bases and is read in frame from base 1. Patients with a history of autoimmune disease or receiving systemic immunosuppression were excluded from the trial. In every dose cohort, peripheral blood was drawn for TCR sequencing at baseline, cycle 4 day 1, and cycle 7 day 1. Samples were obtained from an open-label, multicenter, first-in-human phase I dose-escalation trial of ivuxolimab. Adults with locally advanced or metastatic melanoma, renal cell carcinoma, hepatocellular carcinoma or head and neck squamous cell carcinoma were enrolled in the trial. CD4+ and CD8+ T cells were sorted separately from peripheral blood before TCR sequencing.

The sample in question was CD4+ or CD8+ T cells sorted from blood, obtained in a trial of the OX40 agonist ivuxolimab. The chain joins TRBV5-1 to TRBJ2-3; perhaps TRBD1 is the D gene, with 5 bases matching. The sequence was collected from an adult with an advanced solid tumor such as melanoma, head and neck, liver or kidney cancer. The CDR3 protein sequence reads: CASSLGGLTDTQYF. The sequence in DNA is TGCGCCAGCAGCTTGGGGGGCCTTACAGATACGCAGTATTTT.